This record looks at one T cell receptor beta chain sequence and its context. Its target is not known. This entry belongs to a study of identifying expanded T cells in peripheral blood. Whole-study findings and limits: Over about two and four weeks, about 15 and 19 clones changed, versus 1.2 between replicates.

This CDR3 is 13 amino acids long. Germline-derived CDR1 and CDR2 are SGHVS and FQNEAQ. Trimming took off 4 bases at V and 1 base at J, with 6 bases between the two ends. No infections or other immune events were documented during collection. Profiled with immunoSEQ multiplex PCR; TCRdb holds only in-frame clones, not every one. The data hold 83,000 or so clones, with around nine tenths observed a single time. The sequenced sample consisted of blood. This sequence originates from a person aged 18 to 70 in good health. The chain couples TRBV7-8 to TRBJ2-3; D perhaps matches TRBD2 (5 bases). CDR3 DNA sequence: TGTGCCAGCAGCTCGGAGGGCACAGATACGCAGTATTTT. Residues: CASSSEGTDTQYF.